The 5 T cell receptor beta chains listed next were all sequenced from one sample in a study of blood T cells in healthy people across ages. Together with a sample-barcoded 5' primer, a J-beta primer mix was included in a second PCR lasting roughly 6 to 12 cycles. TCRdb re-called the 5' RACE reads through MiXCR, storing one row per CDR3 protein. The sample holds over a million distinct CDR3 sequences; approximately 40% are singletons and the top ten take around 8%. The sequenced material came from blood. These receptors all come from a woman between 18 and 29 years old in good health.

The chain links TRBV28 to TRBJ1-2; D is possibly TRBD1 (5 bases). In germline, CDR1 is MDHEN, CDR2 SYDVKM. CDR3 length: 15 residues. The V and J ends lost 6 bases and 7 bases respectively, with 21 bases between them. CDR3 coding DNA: TGTGCCAGCAGAGGGTTGTGGGGCTCGGACTCTGGCTACACCTTC. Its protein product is CASRGLWGSDSGYTF.

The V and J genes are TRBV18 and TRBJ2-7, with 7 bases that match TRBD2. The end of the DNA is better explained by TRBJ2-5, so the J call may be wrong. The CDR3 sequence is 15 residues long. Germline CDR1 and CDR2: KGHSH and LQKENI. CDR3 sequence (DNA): TGTGCCAGCTCACCGTCGGGGGGATGGGAGGAGACCCAGTACTTC. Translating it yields CASSPSGGWEETQYF.

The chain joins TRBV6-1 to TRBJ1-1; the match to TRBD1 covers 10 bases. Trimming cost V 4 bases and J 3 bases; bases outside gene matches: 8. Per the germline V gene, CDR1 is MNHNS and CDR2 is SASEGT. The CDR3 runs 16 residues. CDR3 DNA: TGTGCCAGCAGTGGGCCGACAGGGGGCCTTGACACTGAAGCTTTCTTT. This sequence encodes CASSGPTGGLDTEAFF.

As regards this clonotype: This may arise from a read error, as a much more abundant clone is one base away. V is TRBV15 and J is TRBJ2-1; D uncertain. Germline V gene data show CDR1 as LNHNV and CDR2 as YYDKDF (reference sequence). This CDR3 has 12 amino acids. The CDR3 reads CTTSRDMGEQFF. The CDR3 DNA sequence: TGTACCACCAGCAGAGATATGGGGGAGCAGTTCTTC.

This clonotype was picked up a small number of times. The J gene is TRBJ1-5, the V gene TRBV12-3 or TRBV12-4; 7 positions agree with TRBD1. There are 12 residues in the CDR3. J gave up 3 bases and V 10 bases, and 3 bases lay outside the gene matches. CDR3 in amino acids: CATGTDNQPQHF. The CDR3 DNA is TGTGCCACCGGGACAGACAATCAGCCCCAGCATTTT.